A single T cell receptor (beta chain) is shown here with its context. This clonotype was detected ten times or more. Its target antigen remains unknown. Per-nucleotide qualities are absent, and no much larger clonotype sits a single base away. The record originates from a study of T cell repertoires in cytomegalovirus infection (dated by TCRdb to the late 2010s). Looking at the study overall: Peptide stimulations targeted recently identified HLA-C-restricted CMV epitopes, whose presentation resists viral immunomodulation, together with well-studied HLA-B-restricted epitopes. The HLA type of each donor mattered for the analysis, because public TCR beta signatures pointed to carriage of CMV infection along with the matching HLA type. Broader findings and caveats from the paper: In both this cohort and an independent roughly 350-donor cohort, the cumulative frequency of public TCR beta family members distinguished carriers of CMV infection plus the relevant HLA type. The ex vivo response was dominated by HLA-C-restricted CMV-specific TCR beta clonotypes, which also provided the single most frequent clonotype in two of eight donors.

The sample's treatment or condition, from its label and the paper: in vitro stimulation with specific CMV peptide epitopes to enrich CMV-specific T cells. Based on the germline V gene, the CDR1 and CDR2 sequences are SGHVS and FNYEAQ. V drops 1 base and J drops 10 bases, leaving 17 bases in between. There are 15 amino acids in the CDR3, from cysteine to phenylalanine inclusive. Only the CDR3 part of the read is kept: 45 bases, read in frame from the first base. The sequencer was an Illumina HiSeq 1500. TCRdb reanalyzed the raw reads on its own, using fastp at Q25 for trimming and MiXCR for clone calling, and kept in-frame beta chains. For every CDR3 protein sequence, its rows merge into one entry that carries the most common genes and DNA. This sample comprises about 770,000 distinct CDR3 sequences, almost 30% of them detected only once. Less than 15% of the sample is in the top ten clones.

This specimen was cultured CD8+ T cells from PBMCs, taken from culture after CMV antigen stimulation. The sequence links TRBV7-6 to TRBJ2-1; D gene: possibly TRBD1, on 6 matching bases. This clonotype was obtained from a human donor in good health (CMV status not recorded). Some clones in this sample may be carry-over from other donors' samples. The CDR3 reads CASSLVDLQGPEQFF. The nucleotide sequence is TGTGCCAGCAGCTTAGTTGACTTACAGGGTCCAGAGCAGTTCTTC. With all but the CDR3 taken from the reference TRBV7-6 and TRBJ2-1 genes, the full variable domain is: GAGVSQSPRYKVTKRGQDVALRCDPISGHVSLYWYRQALGQGPEFLTYFNYEAQQDKSGLPNDRFSAERPEGSISTLTIQRTEQRDSAMYRCASSLVDLQGPEQFFGPGTRLTVL.